One and the same sample provided the 32 T cell receptor beta chains below, sequenced in a study of T cells after yellow fever vaccination. One entry per CDR3 protein results from TCRdb running MiXCR on the 5' RACE reads. The top ten clones hold roughly a sixth of a sample with roughly 400,000 distinct CDR3 sequences, around a sixth of them seen once. Material: PBMCs, obtained before the yellow fever booster vaccination. These receptors originate from a man between 18 and 29 years old who received the YFV17D yellow fever vaccine.

The chain links TRBV20-1 to TRBJ2-5, with TRBD1 identical over 9 bases. The CDR3 contains 13 residues. Germline CDR1 is DFQATT and CDR2 is SNEGSKA (reference sequence). The V and J ends lost 6 bases and 5 bases, in that order; junction bases with no gene match: 7. The CDR3 spells CSASRTGAETQYF. The CDR3 region has the DNA TGCAGTGCAAGCCGGACAGGGGCCGAGACCCAGTACTTC.

In this sample, this clonotype turned up a few times. The V call is TRBV7-2, the J call TRBJ1-3, with TRBD1 identical over 7 bases. V was clipped by 2 bases and J by 3 bases; unmatched bases: 4. The CDR3 is 15 residues long. Germline V gene data show CDR1 as SGHTA and CDR2 as FQGNSA. The CDR3 reads CASSLRQGVGNTIYF. Here the CDR3 DNA reads TGTGCCAGCAGCTTACGACAGGGAGTTGGAAACACCATATATTTT. Looking up the rest from reference TRBV7-2 and TRBJ1-3 gives the full variable domain: GAGVSQSPSNKVTEKGKDVELRCDPISGHTALYWYRQSLGQGLEFLIYFQGNSAPDKSGLPSDRFSAERTGGSVSTLTIQRTQQEDSAVYLCASSLRQGVGNTIYFGEGSWLTVV.

The chain combines TRBV12-3 or TRBV12-4 with TRBJ2-7; D perhaps matches TRBD2 (5 bases). Trimming took 4 bases from V and 3 from J, leaving 13 bases between them. The CDR3 runs 14 residues. In nucleotides, the CDR3 is TGTGCCAGCAGTTCTCGGACTCGTAACTACGAGCAGTACTTC. It codes for CASSSRTRNYEQYF.

This clonotype was detected only a few times. The CDR3 reads CASSYSAASSYEQYF. The CDR3 region has the DNA TGTGCCAGCAGTTACTCTGCAGCGAGCTCCTACGAGCAGTACTTC. The chain recombines TRBV6-5 with TRBJ2-7; D gene ambiguous. This CDR3 is built from 15 residues. The germline CDR1 and CDR2 sequences are MNHEY and SVGAGI. V dropped 0 bases and J dropped 0 bases, with 9 bases sitting between them.

The rearrangement uses TRBV28 and TRBJ2-2; D could derive from TRBD1 or TRBD2 (5 bases each). The CDR3 contains 12 residues. Germline V gene data show CDR1 as MDHEN and CDR2 as SYDVKM. CDR3 nucleotides: TGTGTCGCAGGGAGGAACACCGGGGAGCTGTTTTTT. Its translation is CVAGRNTGELFF.

In its sample, this clonotype was seen a few times. This chain uses TRBV6-5 with TRBJ2-7; either TRBD1 or TRBD2 may supply D (5 bases each). Deletions cut 6 bases from V and 5 bases from J, with 20 bases between. The CDR3 runs 15 residues. Germline values: CDR1 MNHEY, CDR2 SVGAGI. This CDR3 reads CASSPRDPSGHEQYF. The CDR3 DNA sequence: TGTGCCAGCAGCCCCCGGGACCCCTCGGGCCACGAGCAGTACTTC.

The chain joins TRBV10-3 to TRBJ2-3; TRBD2 matches at 8 bases. Germline lookup yields CDR1 ENHRY and CDR2 SYGVKD. Trimming at V came to 8 bases and at J to 5 bases, leaving 9 bases not matched to a gene. The CDR3 is made up of 14 amino acids. DNA of the CDR3: TGTGCCATCGGCGTTAGCGGGGCGGAAGATACGCAGTATTTT. The encoded protein is CAIGVSGAEDTQYF.

This clonotype was found many times. The genes are TRBV24-1 and TRBJ2-3; 7 bases match TRBD2. Germline V CDR1 and CDR2: KGHDR, SFDVKD. The CDR3 loop spans 15 amino acids. V gave up 4 bases and J gave up 5 bases; unmatched junction bases: 8. CDR3 sequence: CATSDTRGYGDTQYF. CDR3 in DNA: TGTGCCACCAGTGACACGCGGGGGTACGGAGATACGCAGTATTTT.

The table lists this clonotype with a few counts. V usage is TRBV4-3 and J usage is TRBJ2-5; D may be TRBD1 (5 bases). This CDR3 spans 14 amino acids. Trimming took 0 bases from V and 4 from J, leaving 9 bases between them. Germline V gene sequence: CDR1 LGHNA, CDR2 YSLEER. CDR3 bases: TGCGCCAGCAGCCAAGATACCAGGGTAGAGACCCAGTACTTC. It translates to CASSQDTRVETQYF.

The chain joins TRBV7-2 to TRBJ1-2, with 10 bases matching TRBD1. The CDR3 is 17 amino acids. V trimming: 3 bases; J trimming: 3 bases; junction bases outside the gene matches: 10. The germline gives CDR1 SGHTA, CDR2 FQGNSA. CDR3 nucleotides: TGTGCCAGCAGCTTCCCCCCAGGGACAGGGGTATACTATGGCTACACCTTC. Its protein is CASSFPPGTGVYYGYTF.

The chain links TRBV18 to TRBJ1-2, with D uncertain. CDR3 length: 11 amino acids. Germline V gene sequence: CDR1 KGHSH, CDR2 LQKENI. V lost 3 bases and J lost 6, with 5 bases in between. The CDR3 here is CASSPSNGYTF. CDR3 nucleotides: TGTGCCAGCTCACCTTCGAATGGCTACACCTTC.

This clonotype came up a few times. V and J are TRBV20-1 and TRBJ2-1, with 11 bases fitting TRBD2. The CDR3 is 14 amino acids. The germline CDR1 and CDR2 sequences are DFQATT and SNEGSKA (reference sequence). V was pared by 6 bases and J by 5 bases, with 6 bases of the junction left unmatched. CDR3 amino acids: CSAPTSGSHNEQFF. The CDR3 DNA reads TGCAGTGCCCCCACTAGCGGGAGTCACAATGAGCAGTTCTTC.

This chain connects TRBV7-9 to TRBJ2-2, with D tentatively TRBD1 (5 bases). Germline V gene data show CDR1 as SEHNR and CDR2 as FQNEAQ (reference sequence). V was clipped by 4 bases and J by 5 bases, with 11 bases between them. CDR3 size: 14 residues. CDR3 sequence: CASSSSQATGELFF. Written as DNA, the CDR3 is TGTGCCAGCAGCTCATCACAGGCTACCGGGGAGCTGTTTTTT.

This clonotype came up once. The junction departs from germline at one end; a sequencing error may be responsible. V and J are TRBV7-2 and TRBJ2-3; 9 bases are a match to TRBD2. The germline gives CDR1 SGHTA, CDR2 FQGNSA. The CDR3 totals 18 residues. The CDR3 sequence: CASSLVVRRLAGTDTQYF. Here the CDR3 DNA reads TGTGCCAGTAGCTTAGTCGTTCGTCGACTAGCGGGCACAGATACGCAGTATTTT.

DNA for the CDR3: TGTGCCAGCAGCTACCAGCGGGGGGGGAAGCAGTACGTC. This encodes CASSYQRGGKQYV. V is TRBV13 and J is TRBJ2-7; TRBD2 matches 10 bases. Germline loops: CDR1 PRHDT, CDR2 FYEKMQ (reference sequence). This CDR3 is built from 13 residues. V lost 4 bases, J lost 8 bases, and 5 bases stayed unmatched.

This clonotype was found a few times. The rearrangement links TRBV7-4 to TRBJ1-4, with a possible D match to TRBD1 (6 bases). The length of the CDR3 is 16 residues. From germline, CDR1 is SGHVT and CDR2 SQSDAQ. The V gene lost 3 bases and the J gene lost 5 bases, with 16 bases spanning the gap. The CDR3 nucleotides read TGTGCCAGCAGCTTGTACAGGGTACATTCCAATGAAAAACTGTTTTTT. It codes for CASSLYRVHSNEKLFF.

This clonotype was detected only a few times. The rearrangement uses TRBV27 and TRBJ2-2; D ambiguous. Looked up from germline, CDR1 is MNHEY and CDR2 is SMNVEV (reference sequence). The CDR3 consists of 11 residues. The germline V and J ends were trimmed by 10 bases and 9 bases, with 12 bases remaining between them. The CDR3 DNA is TGTGCCATCCGAATTGGTTGGGAGCTGTTTTTT. Its protein is CAIRIGWELFF.

The V and J genes are TRBV9 and TRBJ1-1; no clear D gene. Deletions cut 3 bases from V and 0 bases from J, with 9 bases between. The CDR3 runs 14 residues. Germline V CDR1 and CDR2: SGDLS, YYNGEE. The CDR3 is CASSDPRLNTEAFF. The CDR3 DNA reads as TGTGCCAGCAGCGATCCACGGTTGAACACTGAAGCTTTCTTT.

This clonotype was seen a few times. V usage is TRBV6-5 and J usage is TRBJ2-5, with TRBD2 matching over 14 bases. CDR1 MNHEY and CDR2 SVGAGI come from the germline V gene. Trimming took 0 bases from V and 1 from J; bases not matched to a gene: 4. The CDR3 consists of 18 residues. The CDR3 region is CASSYSTSGGGLQETQYF. The DNA for the CDR3 is TGTGCCAGCAGTTACTCGACTAGCGGGGGGGGACTCCAAGAGACCCAGTACTTC.

In this sample, this clonotype turned up a few times. The V and J genes are TRBV27 and TRBJ2-1; weak D call: TRBD1 (6 bases). Germline V CDR1 and CDR2: MNHEY, SMNVEV (reference sequence). Trimming shortened V by 6 bases and J by 4 bases, and 22 bases separated the two germline ends. The CDR3 has 17 residues. In DNA form, the CDR3 reads TGTGCCAGCAGCCTCGCCACCCGATCGGACAGTTACAATGAGCAGTTCTTC. This encodes CASSLATRSDSYNEQFF.

Concerning this clonotype itself: Mismatch with germline at one junction end may stem from a read error. The chain links TRBV7-2 to TRBJ2-6; TRBD1 is a possible D gene (5 bases). The CDR3 is 16 amino acids. Germline lookup yields CDR1 SGHTA and CDR2 FQGNSA. Here the CDR3 DNA reads TGTGCCAGCAGCTTAGGGCAGGCGTCTGGGGCCAACTTCCTGACTTTC. It translates to CASSLGQASGANFLTF.

This clonotype was detected only a few times. The J gene is TRBJ1-2, the V gene TRBV15, with D tentatively TRBD1 (6 bases). Germline loops: CDR1 LNHNV, CDR2 YYDKDF (reference sequence). This CDR3 region has 13 residues. Trimming cost V 6 bases and J 4 bases, with 12 bases left between them. The CDR3 sequence is CATSLGGFYGYTF. CDR3 sequence (DNA): TGTGCCACCAGTCTAGGGGGGTTCTATGGCTACACCTTC.

The chain has TRBV7-9 and TRBJ2-1, with D perhaps TRBD2 (6 bases). CDR3 length: 14 amino acids. V was shortened by 8 bases and J by 3 bases, with 14 bases between the two germline ends. Germline assignment: CDR1 SEHNR and CDR2 FQNEAQ (reference sequence). The CDR3 spells CASGGTVLYNEQFF. The DNA for the CDR3 is TGTGCCAGCGGCGGGACCGTTCTCTACAATGAGCAGTTCTTC.

This clonotype was counted only a few times. This chain connects TRBV30 to TRBJ1-1; D is unresolved. CDR1 GTSNPN and CDR2 SVGIG come from the germline V gene (reference sequence). There are 11 residues in the CDR3. Trimming took off 5 bases at V and 8 bases at J, with 12 bases between the two ends. CDR3 nucleotide sequence: TGTGCCTGGGGGTATACGCAAGAAGCTTTCTTT. This gives the protein CAWGYTQEAFF. The full variable domain, with the rest looked up from reference TRBV30 and TRBJ1-1, is SQTIHQWPATLVQPVGSPLSLECTVEGTSNPNLYWYRQAAGRGLQLLFYSVGIGQISSEVPQNLSASRPQDRQFILSSKKLLLSDSGFYLCAWGYTQEAFFGQGTRLTVV.

The gene calls are TRBV20-1 and TRBJ2-2; D is perhaps TRBD1 or TRBD2 (5 bases each). Germline V gives CDR1 DFQATT, CDR2 SNEGSKA (reference sequence). Trimming pared 1 base from V and 7 bases from J, leaving 16 bases between. The length of the CDR3 is 15 residues. The CDR3, as DNA: TGCAGTGCTAGAGCCAAACCCGGGGACCTCGGGGAGCTGTTTTTT. Its translation: CSARAKPGDLGELFF.

The sample holds many counts of this clonotype. This chain links TRBV5-5 with TRBJ1-2, with 7 bases lining up with TRBD1. CDR3 length equals 13 residues. After removal of 2 bases from V and 8 bases from J, the junction contained 6 bases not matched to a gene. Per the germline V gene, CDR1 is SGHKS and CDR2 is YYEKEE (reference sequence). CDR3 sequence reads: CASSFQQGYGYTF. The DNA for the CDR3 is TGTGCCAGCAGCTTCCAACAGGGGTACGGCTACACCTTC. Complete variable domain (other parts from reference TRBV5-5 and TRBJ1-2): DAGVTQSPTHLIKTRGQQVTLRCSPISGHKSVSWYQQVLGQGPQFIFQYYEKEERGRGNFPDRFSARQFPNYSSELNVNALLLGDSALYLCASSFQQGYGYTFGSGTRLTVV.

The rearrangement uses TRBV2 and TRBJ2-1, with no clear D. Between the trimmed V and J ends, which lost 8 bases and 8 bases, there was a span of 4 bases. The CDR3 is made up of 9 amino acids. Germline CDR1 is SNHLY and CDR2 is FYNNEI. The DNA of the CDR3 is TGTGCCAGCGTCGATGAGCAGTTCTTC. It codes for CASVDEQFF.

This clonotype was detected a few times. The genes are TRBV10-3 and TRBJ2-2; unclear D gene. CDR3 length equals 13 residues. Germline-derived CDR1 and CDR2 are ENHRY and SYGVKD. The V end was cut by 6 bases, the J end by 6 bases, with 11 bases between. The CDR3 protein is CAIRPPGAGELFF. In nucleotides, the CDR3 is TGTGCCATCAGGCCCCCTGGGGCCGGGGAGCTGTTTTTT.

The genes are TRBV7-8 and TRBJ1-3; perhaps TRBD1 as D (6 bases). Trimming shortened V by 5 bases and J by 0 bases, and 17 bases separated the two germline ends. From germline, CDR1 is SGHVS and CDR2 FQNEAQ. The CDR3 runs to 17 residues. CDR3 DNA: TGTGCCAGCAGCCATTCTTTAGGGGGGGACTCTGGAAACACCATATATTTT. This translates into CASSHSLGGDSGNTIYF.

This clonotype has a handful of counts. The CDR3 loop reads CASSWDHTDTQYF. The CDR3 coding sequence is TGCGCCAGCAGCTGGGACCACACAGATACGCAGTATTTT. The chain couples TRBV5-1 to TRBJ2-3; D may match TRBD1 or TRBD2 (5 bases each). The V end was cut by 3 bases, the J end by 2 bases, with 7 bases between. Germline V gene data show CDR1 as SGHRS and CDR2 as YFSETQ. The CDR3 covers 13 residues. Supplemented by reference TRBV5-1 and TRBJ2-3, the full variable domain reads KAGVTQTPRYLIKTRGQQVTLSCSPISGHRSVSWYQQTPGQGLQFLFEYFSETQRNKGNFPGRFSGRQFSNSRSEMNVSTLELGDSALYLCASSWDHTDTQYFGPGTRLTVL.

This clonotype was counted only a few times. The genes are TRBV6-6 and TRBJ2-2; D ambiguous. Between the trimmed V and J ends, which lost 4 bases and 7 bases, there was a span of 4 bases. This CDR3 has 11 residues. Germline-derived CDR1 and CDR2 are MNHNY and SVGAGI (reference sequence). The CDR3 bases are TGTGCCAGCAGTTGGTTCGGGGAGCTGTTTTTT. Protein product: CASSWFGELFF.

The chain links TRBV3-1 to TRBJ2-5; the match to TRBD2 covers 16 bases. Germline V lookup: CDR1 LGHDT, CDR2 YNNKEL (reference sequence). The CDR3 totals 18 residues. Trimming cost V 3 bases and J 2 bases; bases outside gene matches: 6. The DNA of the CDR3 is TGTGCCAGCAGCCAGGGACTAGCGGGGGGGCCCGAACAAGAGACCCAGTACTTC. This translates into CASSQGLAGGPEQETQYF.